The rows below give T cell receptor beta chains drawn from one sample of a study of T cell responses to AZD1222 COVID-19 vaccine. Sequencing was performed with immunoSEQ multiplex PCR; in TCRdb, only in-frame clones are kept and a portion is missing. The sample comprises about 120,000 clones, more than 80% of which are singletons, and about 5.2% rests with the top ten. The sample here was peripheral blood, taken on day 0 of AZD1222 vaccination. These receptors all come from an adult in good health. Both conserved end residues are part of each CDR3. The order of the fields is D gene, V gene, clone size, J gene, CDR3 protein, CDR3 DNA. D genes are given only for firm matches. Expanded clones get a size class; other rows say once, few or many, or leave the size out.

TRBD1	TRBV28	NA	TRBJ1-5	CASSFLGQVGGPQHF	TGTGCCAGCAGTTTTCTGGGACAGGTGGGTGGGCCCCAGCATTTT
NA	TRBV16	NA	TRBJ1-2	CASSRGDANYGYTF	TGTGCCAGCAGCCGGGGGGATGCTAACTATGGCTACACCTTC
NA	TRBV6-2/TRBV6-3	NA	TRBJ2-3	CASSYYGSPTDTQYF	TGTGCCAGCAGCTATTACGGATCTCCCACAGATACGCAGTATTTT
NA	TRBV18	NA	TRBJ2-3	CASSPRAGTQYF	TGTGCCAGCTCACCAAGGGCAGGGACGCAGTATTTT
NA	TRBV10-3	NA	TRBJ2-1	CAISDGAEQFF	TGTGCCATCAGTGATGGAGCTGAGCAGTTCTTC
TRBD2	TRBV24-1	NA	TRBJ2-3	CATSPSGSSDTQYF	TGTGCCACCAGCCCTAGCGGGAGCTCAGATACGCAGTATTTT
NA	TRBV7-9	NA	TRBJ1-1	CASSPPDGGRVTEAFF	TGTGCCAGCAGCCCCCCTGACGGGGGCCGGGTAACTGAAGCTTTCTTT
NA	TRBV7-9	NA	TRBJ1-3	CASREGSGNTIYF	TGTGCCAGCAGGGAGGGCTCTGGAAACACCATATATTTT
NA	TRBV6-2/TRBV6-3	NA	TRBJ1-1	CASSRDGRGPEAFF	TGTGCCAGCAGCCGCGACGGCCGGGGCCCTGAAGCTTTCTTT
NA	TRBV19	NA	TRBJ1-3	CASSIMSGTGNTIYF	TGTGCCAGTAGTATAATGTCAGGGACTGGAAACACCATATATTTT
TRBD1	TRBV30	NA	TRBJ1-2	CAWSPPDREMNGYTF	TGTGCCTGGAGCCCTCCCGACAGGGAAATGAATGGCTACACCTTC
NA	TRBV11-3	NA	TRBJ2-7	CASSLRGNEQYF	TGTGCCAGCAGCTTACGGGGGAACGAGCAGTACTTC
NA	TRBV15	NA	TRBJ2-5	CATSRDTETQYF	TGTGCCACCAGCAGAGACACGGAGACCCAGTACTTC
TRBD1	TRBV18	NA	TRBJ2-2	CASSPKTGGSTGELFF	TGTGCCAGCTCACCAAAGACAGGGGGTAGCACCGGGGAGCTGTTTTTT
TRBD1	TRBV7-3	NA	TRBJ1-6	CASSPKGDRASPLHF	TGTGCCAGCAGCCCGAAAGGGGACAGGGCTTCACCCCTCCACTTT
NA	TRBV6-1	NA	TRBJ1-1	CASSEVRRASEAFF	TGTGCCAGCAGTGAAGTCCGACGTGCCTCGGAAGCTTTCTTT
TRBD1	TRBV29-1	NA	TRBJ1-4	CSVGQGSDEKLFF	TGCAGCGTAGGACAGGGGTCGGATGAAAAACTGTTTTTT
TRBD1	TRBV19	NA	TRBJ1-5	CASSMRGGQGHQPQHF	TGTGCCAGTAGTATGAGAGGGGGACAGGGACATCAGCCCCAGCATTTT
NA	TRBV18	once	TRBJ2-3	CASSPGSTDTQYF	TGTGCCAGCTCGCCCGGGAGTACAGATACGCAGTATTTT
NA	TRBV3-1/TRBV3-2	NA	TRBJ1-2	CASRKLDLIDGTYGYTF	TGTGCCAGCAGGAAACTTGATTTAATAGACGGAACCTATGGCTACACCTTC
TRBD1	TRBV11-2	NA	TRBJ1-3	CASSLEGASGNTIYF	TGTGCCAGCAGCCTGGAGGGGGCCTCTGGAAACACCATATATTTT
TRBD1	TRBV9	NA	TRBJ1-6	CASSVDDRGNSPLHF	TGTGCCAGCAGCGTAGATGACAGGGGTAATTCACCCCTCCACTTT
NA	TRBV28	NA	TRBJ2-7	CASSPLVSEQYF	TGTGCCAGCAGTCCCCTTGTAAGCGAGCAGTACTTC
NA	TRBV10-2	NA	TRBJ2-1	CAAGTEQFF	TGCGCCGCGGGGACGGAGCAGTTCTTC
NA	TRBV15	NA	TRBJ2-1	CATSRDRNTYNEQFF	TGTGCCACCAGCAGAGACAGGAACACCTACAATGAGCAGTTCTTC
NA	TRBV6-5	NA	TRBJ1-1	CASSYSGLNTEAFF	TGTGCCAGCAGTTATTCGGGATTGAACACTGAAGCTTTCTTT
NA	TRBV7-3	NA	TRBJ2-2	CASSLNPAGATGELFF	TGTGCCAGCAGCTTAAATCCAGCCGGGGCCACCGGGGAGCTGTTTTTT
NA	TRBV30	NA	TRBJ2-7	CAWSSDPHEQYF	TGTGCCTGGAGTTCCGACCCCCACGAGCAGTACTTC
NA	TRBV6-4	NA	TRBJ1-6	CASSDVIAGPLHF	TGTGCCAGCAGTGACGTGATTGCAGGGCCCCTCCACTTT
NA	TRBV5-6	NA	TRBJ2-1	CASSSQGTYNEQFF	TGTGCCAGCAGCTCCCAGGGGACATACAATGAGCAGTTCTTC
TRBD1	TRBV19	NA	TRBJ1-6	CASTPRGQGVSPLHF	TGTGCCAGTACCCCTCGGGGACAGGGCGTTTCACCCCTCCACTTT
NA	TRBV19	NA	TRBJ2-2	CASSSHSTGELFF	TGTGCCAGTAGCAGCCACAGCACCGGGGAGCTGTTTTTT
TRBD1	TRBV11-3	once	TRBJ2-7	CASSFGQGLEQYF	TGTGCCAGCAGCTTCGGACAGGGGCTCGAGCAGTACTTC
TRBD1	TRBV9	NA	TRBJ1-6	CASSAQTGANSPLHF	TGTGCCAGCAGCGCCCAGACAGGGGCTAATTCACCCCTCCACTTT
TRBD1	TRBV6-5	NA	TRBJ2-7	CASSYRLTGGYEQYF	TGTGCCAGCAGTTACAGATTGACAGGGGGCTACGAGCAGTACTTC
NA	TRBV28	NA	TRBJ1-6	CASRAQGGNSPLHF	TGTGCCAGCAGAGCACAGGGCGGTAATTCACCCCTCCACTTT
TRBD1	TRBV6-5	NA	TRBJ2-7	CASSTGTDSYEQYF	TGTGCCAGCAGTACCGGGACAGACTCCTACGAGCAGTACTTC
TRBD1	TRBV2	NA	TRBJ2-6	CASIGDRGISGANVLTF	TGTGCCAGCATCGGGGACAGGGGGATCTCTGGGGCCAACGTCCTGACTTTC
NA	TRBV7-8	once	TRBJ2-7	CASSLLTGTVSYEQYF	TGTGCCAGCAGCTTGTTAACCGGGACGGTCTCCTACGAGCAGTACTTC
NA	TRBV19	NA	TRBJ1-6	CASSMLDSPLHF	TGTGCCAGTAGTATGTTGGATTCACCCCTCCACTTT